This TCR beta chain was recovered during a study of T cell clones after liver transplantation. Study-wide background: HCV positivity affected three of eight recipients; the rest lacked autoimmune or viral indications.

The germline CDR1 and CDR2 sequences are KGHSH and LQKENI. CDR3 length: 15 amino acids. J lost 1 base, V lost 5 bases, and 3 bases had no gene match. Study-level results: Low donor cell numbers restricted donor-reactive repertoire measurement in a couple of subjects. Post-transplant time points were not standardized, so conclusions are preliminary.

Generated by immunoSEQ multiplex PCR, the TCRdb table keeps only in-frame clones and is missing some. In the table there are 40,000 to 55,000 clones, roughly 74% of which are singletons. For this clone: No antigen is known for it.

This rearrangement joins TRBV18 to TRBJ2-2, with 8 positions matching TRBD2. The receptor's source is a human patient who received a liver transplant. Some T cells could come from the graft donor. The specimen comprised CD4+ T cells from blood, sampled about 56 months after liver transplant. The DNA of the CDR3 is TGTGCCAGCTCAGATAGCGGGGAGAACACCGGGGAGCTGTTTTTT. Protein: CASSDSGENTGELFF.